These T cell receptor beta chains were read from a single sample in a study of cytomegalovirus exposure and HLA in healthy donors. Here immunoSEQ multiplex PCR was the method, and the copy in TCRdb shows in-frame clones only, minus some. The data show about 120,000 clones, approximately 80% seen once. Sequencing input: PBMCs. The receptors come from a man aged 18 to 30 in good health and CMV-seropositive. The CDR3 runs from the conserved cysteine through the conserved F or W. Fields, in order: V gene, clone size, J gene, CDR3 protein. Clone sizes are given selectively: once, few, many, or a class where the clone is expanded.

>TRBV13|.|TRBJ1-3
CASSLGDRGTNTIYF
>TRBV18|.|TRBJ1-3
CASLPGQGASGNTIYF
>TRBV15|.|TRBJ2-2
CATSRDLGENTGELFF
>TRBV27|.|TRBJ1-5
CASSPSSNQPQHF
>TRBV19|.|TRBJ1-5
CASSSLGQGSNQPQHF
>TRBV6-1|.|TRBJ2-4
CASRDRQGSKNIQYF
>TRBV19|.|TRBJ1-5
CASVGTASNQPQHF
>TRBV13|.|TRBJ2-1
CASSSFIAGGPYNEQFF
>TRBV4-2|.|TRBJ2-3
CASSQEEARVLAGDTQYF
>TRBV29-1|.|TRBJ2-3
CSASTAGGYLDTQYF
>TRBV10-2|.|.
CASTRTGHSYEQYF
>TRBV5-6|.|TRBJ2-6
CASSFGSGANGLTF
>TRBV7-8|once|TRBJ1-5
CASSLIQGSNQPQHF
>TRBV27|.|TRBJ2-1
CASALVGGSNEQFF
>TRBV29-1|.|TRBJ1-2
CSVGESGTGVFSSGYTF
>TRBV4-1|.|TRBJ2-2
CASSQGQGRHTGELFF
>TRBV13|few|TRBJ2-1
CASSPAEGRNEQFF
>TRBV11-3|.|TRBJ2-1
CASSFVAEEQFF
>TRBV7-9|few|TRBJ1-1
CASSPGTGENTEAFF
>TRBV9|.|TRBJ1-2
CASSVYTGNYGYTF
>TRBV30|.|TRBJ1-6
CALKGGASYNSPLHF
>TRBV5-8|few|TRBJ1-1
CASSLGRALGTFF
>TRBV7-6|.|TRBJ2-3
CASSSKAGGPSDTQYF
>TRBV6-1|.|TRBJ2-7
CASSEGNGQGSSF
>TRBV5-6|.|TRBJ2-5
CASSLRTSGGRETQYF